The sequence of this T cell receptor (beta chain) was determined in a study of blood T cell repertoires in COVID-19. In germline, CDR1 is MNHEY, CDR2 SVGAGI. V gave up 2 bases and J gave up 6 bases, with 11 bases separating them. The CDR3 runs 14 residues. Only in-frame clones appear in the TCRdb table, and some are missing; sequencing was by immunoSEQ multiplex PCR. The data show some 270,000 clones, with 88% seen just once and over 3% held by the top ten. Remarks on this clone: Other DNA sequences in the sample encode the same CDR3.

The material sequenced was PBMCs or T cells enriched from blood (not recorded which). This sequence originates from a middle-aged woman who had been exposed to COVID-19. The V gene is TRBV6-5, the J gene TRBJ1-5; weak D call: TRBD1 (5 bases). The CDR3: CASSYSQGGQPQHF. The CDR3 coding sequence is TGTGCCAGCAGTTACAGTCAGGGAGGTCAGCCCCAGCATTTT.